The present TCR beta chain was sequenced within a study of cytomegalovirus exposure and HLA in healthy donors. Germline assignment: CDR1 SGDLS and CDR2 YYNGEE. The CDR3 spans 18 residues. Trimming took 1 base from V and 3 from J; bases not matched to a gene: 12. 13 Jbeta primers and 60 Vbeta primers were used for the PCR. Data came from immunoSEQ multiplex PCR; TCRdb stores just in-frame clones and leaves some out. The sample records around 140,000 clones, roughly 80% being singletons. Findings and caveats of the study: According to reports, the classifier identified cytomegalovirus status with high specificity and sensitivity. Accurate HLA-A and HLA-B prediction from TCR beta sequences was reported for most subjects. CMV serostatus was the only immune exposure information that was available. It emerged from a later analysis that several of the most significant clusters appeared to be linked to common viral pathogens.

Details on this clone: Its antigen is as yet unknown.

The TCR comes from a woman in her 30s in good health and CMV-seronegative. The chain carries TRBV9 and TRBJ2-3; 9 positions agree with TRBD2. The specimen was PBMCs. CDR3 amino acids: CASSVPKGGGGGTDTQYF. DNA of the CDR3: TGTGCCAGCAGCGTACCAAAGGGAGGCGGGGGGGGTACAGATACGCAGTATTTT.